Listed below are T cell receptor beta chains from one sample, sequenced in a study of T-cell reconstitution after alpha-beta-depleted transplantation in children. TCRdb analysed the PCR reads with MiXCR anew, one entry per CDR3 protein. The sample records a few hundred thousand distinct CDR3 sequences, roughly 27% being singletons. Material: PBMCs, obtained before TCRalphabeta/CD19-depleted stem cell transplant. These receptors were obtained from a boy under three years old with Wiskott-Aldrich syndrome, due to receive a stem cell transplant. The CDR3 runs from the conserved cysteine through the conserved F or W. The D gene is left open where the match is weak. Size tells how often a clone was seen (once, few, many) or the class of an expanded clone, and some rows leave it out.

V	D	J	size	CDR3	DNA
TRBV7-9	TRBD1	TRBJ1-1	few	CASSSQGRNEAFF	TGTGCCAGCAGCTCACAGGGGCGGAATGAAGCTTTCTTT
TRBV20-1	.	TRBJ2-5	.	CSARRSIQETQYF	TGCAGTGCTCGGCGGTCCATTCAAGAGACCCAGTACTTC
TRBV20-1	.	TRBJ2-5	.	CSARRLKETQYF	TGCAGTGCTAGACGTCTGAAAGAGACCCAGTACTTC
TRBV5-1	.	TRBJ1-1	.	CASNWDGTNTEAFF	TGCGCCAGCAACTGGGACGGGACGAACACTGAAGCTTTCTTT
TRBV10-3	TRBD2	TRBJ2-1	few	CAISESAGATYNEQFF	TGTGCCATCAGTGAGTCTGCGGGAGCGACCTACAATGAGCAGTTCTTC
TRBV29-1	TRBD1	TRBJ2-7	.	CSVEVSGTGLGEQYF	TGCAGCGTTGAAGTTTCCGGGACAGGGCTGGGCGAGCAGTACTTC
TRBV10-2	TRBD2	TRBJ2-7	.	CASRKALAEYEQYF	TGCGCCAGCAGAAAGGCCCTAGCGGAATACGAGCAGTACTTC
TRBV7-6	TRBD2	TRBJ2-3	.	CASTQLSGTDTQYF	TGTGCCAGCACCCAACTTAGCGGGACAGATACGCAGTATTTT
TRBV5-5	.	TRBJ2-1	.	CASSLKGLGDNEQFF	TGTGCCAGCAGCTTAAAGGGGTTGGGGGACAATGAGCAGTTCTTC
TRBV4-1	.	TRBJ2-1	.	CASSPENREYNEQFF	TGCGCCAGCAGCCCGGAAAACAGGGAATACAATGAGCAGTTCTTC
TRBV10-3	.	TRBJ2-7	.	CAISERGRYEQYF	TGTGCCATCAGTGAACGGGGACGGTACGAGCAGTACTTC
TRBV5-1	.	TRBJ2-3	.	CASSLARKVGDTQYF	TGCGCCAGCAGCTTGGCCAGAAAGGTAGGAGATACGCAGTATTTT
TRBV5-1	TRBD2	TRBJ2-3	.	CASSLSTSGSSTDTQYF	TGCGCCAGCAGTCTATCAACTAGCGGGAGTTCGACAGATACGCAGTATTTT
TRBV29-1	.	TRBJ1-2	.	CSVEAIRGRYGYTF	TGCAGCGTTGAGGCTATCCGGGGTAGATATGGCTACACCTTC
TRBV5-1	.	TRBJ2-1	.	CASSSRGVEQFF	TGCGCCAGCAGTAGTCGCGGGGTGGAGCAGTTCTTC
TRBV21-1	.	TRBJ1-2	.	CASSVRDESNYGYTF	TGTGCCAGCAGCGTGCGGGACGAATCTAACTATGGCTACACCTTC
TRBV7-6	TRBD2	TRBJ2-3	few	CASSRLAGTTDTQYF	TGTGCCAGCAGCAGATTAGCGGGGACCACAGATACGCAGTATTTT
TRBV6-4	.	TRBJ2-1	few	CASSRFGSGYNEQFF	TGTGCCAGCAGTCGGTTCGGTAGCGGCTACAATGAGCAGTTCTTC
TRBV29-1	TRBD2	TRBJ2-1	.	CSVEGGQYEQFF	TGCAGCGTCGAGGGAGGGCAGTATGAGCAGTTCTTC
TRBV30	.	TRBJ1-1	.	CAWRSGGNTEAFF	TGTGCCTGGAGGAGCGGGGGAAACACTGAAGCTTTCTTT
TRBV6-1	.	TRBJ2-7	few	CASSPQLASYEQYF	TGTGCCAGCAGCCCCCAACTAGCCTCCTACGAGCAGTACTTC
TRBV24-1	.	TRBJ2-3	once	CATSDFYTDTQYF	TGTGCCACCAGTGATTTTTACACAGATACGCAGTATTTT
TRBV6-1	.	TRBJ1-1	few	CASRRGLNTEAFF	TGTGCCAGCAGGCGGGGCCTGAACACTGAAGCTTTCTTT
TRBV28	.	TRBJ2-5	few	CASSSLNRVVGGETQYF	TGTGCCAGCAGTAGCCTCAACAGGGTAGTTGGAGGGGAGACCCAGTACTTC
TRBV7-7	.	TRBJ1-4	.	CARDKVAGTNLKLFF	TGTGCCAGAGATAAGGTCGCCGGGACAAATTTAAAACTGTTTTTT
TRBV5-1	.	TRBJ2-7	many	CASSLVAPTYEQYF	TGCGCCAGCAGCTTGGTAGCGCCAACCTACGAGCAGTACTTC
TRBV5-6	.	TRBJ2-5	few	CASSLANSGYQETQYF	TGTGCCAGCAGCTTGGCTAACAGTGGGTACCAAGAGACCCAGTACTTC
TRBV9	TRBD1	TRBJ2-1	.	CASSVGYRGRESYNEQFF	TGTGCCAGCAGCGTAGGGTATAGGGGGCGAGAGTCCTACAATGAGCAGTTCTTC
TRBV5-1	TRBD2	TRBJ2-1	many	CASSWTSVNEQFF	TGCGCCAGCAGCTGGACTAGCGTGAATGAGCAGTTCTTC
TRBV12-3/TRBV12-4	.	TRBJ2-5	.	CASSFRGMRETQYF	TGTGCCAGCAGTTTTAGGGGGATGCGAGAGACCCAGTACTTC
TRBV5-1	TRBD1	TRBJ1-5	few	CASSSGGAGQPQHF	TGCGCCAGCAGCTCAGGGGGCGCGGGGCAGCCCCAGCATTTT
TRBV28	.	TRBJ2-3	.	CASSLWAPDSTDTQYF	TGTGCCAGCAGTTTATGGGCCCCTGATAGCACAGATACGCAGTATTTT
TRBV7-9	.	TRBJ2-1	few	CASSLAFPGERIF	TGTGCCAGCAGCTTAGCGTTCCCCGGAGAAAGGATCTTC
TRBV7-2	.	TRBJ2-1	.	CASSRAGSSYNEQFF	TGTGCCAGCTCCAGGGCCGGGAGCTCCTACAATGAGCAGTTCTTC
TRBV6-5	.	TRBJ2-3	few	CASSQGATQYF	TGTGCCAGCAGCCAGGGCGCGACGCAGTATTTT
TRBV5-1	TRBD2	TRBJ2-1	.	CASSLDGGSTDEQFF	TGCGCCAGCAGCTTGGATGGCGGGAGTACGGATGAGCAGTTCTTC
TRBV20-1	.	TRBJ2-7	.	CSARSPGEQYF	TGCAGTGCTAGGTCACCGGGCGAGCAGTACTTC
TRBV20-1	TRBD2	TRBJ2-7	few	CSPATGTRLYEQYF	TGCAGTCCAGCAACCGGGACTAGGCTCTACGAGCAGTACTTC
TRBV24-1	TRBD2	TRBJ2-1	once	CATSVGSLAGRRTSEQFF	TGTGCCACCAGTGTAGGATCTCTAGCGGGGAGACGTACTAGTGAGCAGTTCTTC
TRBV7-2	.	TRBJ2-1	.	CASSTDPNEQFF	TGTGCCAGCAGCACCGACCCCAATGAGCAGTTCTTC
TRBV10-3	.	TRBJ1-5	few	CAISVGPSNQPQHF	TGTGCCATCAGTGTGGGACCGAGCAATCAGCCCCAGCATTTT
TRBV5-1	.	TRBJ2-1	.	CASSLSMHEQFF	TGCGCCAGCAGCTTGAGCATGCATGAGCAGTTCTTC
TRBV29-1	TRBD2	TRBJ2-1	few	CSVARLAGGFSYNEQFF	TGCAGCGTTGCAAGACTAGCGGGAGGGTTCTCCTACAATGAGCAGTTCTTC
TRBV20-1	TRBD2	TRBJ2-3	few	CSSARMRESTDTQYF	TGCAGTTCCGCTAGGATGCGGGAGTCGACAGATACGCAGTATTTT
TRBV5-1	.	TRBJ1-5	many	CASKPGPEVYSNQPQHF	TGCGCCAGCAAACCGGGACCGGAAGTATATAGCAATCAGCCCCAGCATTTT
TRBV7-8	TRBD2	TRBJ2-5	.	CASSLEGLAEETQYF	TGTGCCAGCAGCTTAGAGGGACTAGCGGAAGAGACCCAGTACTTC
TRBV6-1	.	TRBJ2-3	few	CASSDLFQYTQYF	TGTGCCAGCAGTGACCTTTTCCAGTATACGCAGTATTTT
TRBV20-1	.	TRBJ1-1	.	CSARAGHLNTEPFF	TGCAGTGCTAGAGCGGGACACCTGAACACTGAACCTTTCTTT
TRBV29-1	TRBD1	TRBJ1-2	.	CSVVGDRGYGYTF	TGCAGCGTTGTGGGGGACAGGGGTTATGGCTACACCTTC
TRBV9	.	TRBJ2-1	few	CASSVVAVSSYNEQFF	TGTGCCAGCAGCGTAGTCGCGGTGAGCTCCTACAATGAGCAGTTCTTC
TRBV7-3	TRBD2	TRBJ2-3	.	CASSTGLAADTQYF	TGTGCCAGCAGCACCGGACTAGCGGCAGATACGCAGTATTTT
TRBV6-5	.	TRBJ2-1	.	CASSLTRSLSYNEQFF	TGTGCCAGCAGTCTTACTCGAAGTCTCTCCTACAATGAGCAGTTCTTC
TRBV4-1	.	TRBJ2-7	.	CASSHPGFDEQYF	TGCGCCAGCAGCCACCCAGGATTTGACGAGCAGTACTTC
TRBV11-2	TRBD2	TRBJ2-3	few	CASSLDSGVPRDTQYF	TGTGCCAGCAGCTTGGATAGCGGGGTCCCGAGGGATACGCAGTATTTT
TRBV7-6	.	TRBJ1-3	.	CASSKTGSGNTIYF	TGTGCCAGCAGCAAAACAGGGTCGGGAAACACCATATATTTT
TRBV20-1	TRBD2	TRBJ2-5	few	CSAKASGRQETQYF	TGCAGTGCTAAGGCTAGCGGGAGGCAAGAGACCCAGTACTTC
TRBV28	.	TRBJ1-6	few	CASSFGVLRPLHF	TGTGCCAGCAGTTTTGGGGTTTTAAGACCCCTCCACTTT
TRBV10-3	.	TRBJ2-1	few	CAISADDRRLESNEQFF	TGTGCCATCTCCGCCGACGACAGGAGGCTTGAATCCAATGAGCAGTTCTTC